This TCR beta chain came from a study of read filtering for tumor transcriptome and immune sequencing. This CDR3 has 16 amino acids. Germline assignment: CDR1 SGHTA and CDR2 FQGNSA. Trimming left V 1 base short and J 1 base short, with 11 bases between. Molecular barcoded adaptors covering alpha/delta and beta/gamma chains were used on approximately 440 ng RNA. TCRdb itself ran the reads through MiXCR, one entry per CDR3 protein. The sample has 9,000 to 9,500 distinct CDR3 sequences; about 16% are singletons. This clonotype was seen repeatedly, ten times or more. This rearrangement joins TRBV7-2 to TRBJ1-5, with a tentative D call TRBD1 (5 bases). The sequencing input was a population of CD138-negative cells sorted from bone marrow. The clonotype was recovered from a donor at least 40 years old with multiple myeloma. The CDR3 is CASSLGIDRSNQPQHF. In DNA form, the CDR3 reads TGTGCCAGCAGCTTAGGGATAGACAGAAGCAATCAGCCCCAGCATTTT.